Listed here are 11 T cell receptor beta chains from one sample, sequenced in a study of radiotherapy plus CTLA-4 blockade in lung cancer. Repertoires were generated with immunoSEQ multiplex PCR, while TCRdb's copy carries only in-frame clones and drops some. The repertoire holds around 110,000 clones, with roughly 86% as singletons. The material sequenced was peripheral blood, taken from a patient treated with radiotherapy plus ipilimumab. The receptors here all came from a human donor with non-small cell lung cancer that progressed on radiotherapy plus ipilimumab. Some clones in this sample may be carry-over from other donors' samples.

In its sample, this clone was seen a few times. The gene calls are TRBV27 and TRBJ2-3; possible D gene TRBD1, 5 bases. CDR1 is MNHEY, CDR2 SMNVEV, per germline (reference sequence). This CDR3 is built from 15 residues. Trimming removed 4 bases from V and 2 bases from J, with 13 bases in between. The CDR3 spells CASSSYRLSTDTQYF. CDR3 DNA: TGTGCCAGCAGTTCATACAGGCTTTCCACAGATACGCAGTATTTT.

CDR3 nucleotide sequence: TGTGCCAGCAGTTACTTTAGGGGTGATGATAATTCACCCCTCCACTTT. Translation gives CASSYFRGDDNSPLHF. The chain carries TRBV6-5 and TRBJ1-6; tentatively, D is TRBD1 (5 bases). Trimming took 1 base from V and 5 from J, leaving 12 bases between them. The length of the CDR3 is 16 residues. Germline assignment: CDR1 MNHEY and CDR2 SVGAGI.

This clone was counted ten times or more. Here the CDR3 DNA reads TGTGCCAGCACCCAATCACACGAGCAGTACTTC. Its translation is CASTQSHEQYF. This sequence joins TRBV11-2 and TRBJ2-7; D is ambiguous. Trimming cost V 7 bases and J 5 bases, with 9 bases left between them. This CDR3 comprises 11 residues. Germline-derived CDR1 and CDR2 are SGHAT and FQNNGV.

The CDR3 DNA is TGCGCCAGCAGCCAAGTAACGGGGTCGGGTTACGAGCAGTACTTC. This sequence encodes CASSQVTGSGYEQYF. The chain has TRBV4-3 and TRBJ2-7; the D gene is possibly TRBD2 (5 bases). CDR3 length: 15 amino acids. Trimming cost V 1 base and J 4 bases, with 14 bases left between them. The V gene's germline CDR1 is LGHNA and CDR2 YSLEER.

V and J are TRBV7-9 and TRBJ1-6; D perhaps matches TRBD1 (6 bases). V lost 3 bases, J lost 8 bases, and 14 bases lay in between. The germline gives CDR1 SEHNR, CDR2 FQNEAQ (reference sequence). The CDR3 spans 15 residues. The CDR3 nucleotides read TGTGCCAGCAGCTTGCAACCAGGGGAGTATTCACCCCTCCACTTT. Translated: CASSLQPGEYSPLHF.

This chain links TRBV28 with TRBJ1-2, with TRBD1 matching 9 bases. The J segment lost 5 bases and the V segment lost 3 bases, leaving 13 bases of the junction unmatched. The length of the CDR3 is 17 residues. Germline V gives CDR1 MDHEN, CDR2 SYDVKM. The CDR3 DNA follows: TGTGCCAGCAGTTTTTGGGGACAGGGAACGCTTCGATATGGCTACACCTTC. Translation gives CASSFWGQGTLRYGYTF.

The V call is TRBV7-2, the J call TRBJ1-4, with D perhaps matching TRBD1 (6 bases). V dropped 7 bases and J dropped 6 bases, with 15 bases sitting between them. From germline, CDR1 is SGHTA and CDR2 FQGNSA. The CDR3 loop spans 14 amino acids. The CDR3 DNA is TGTGCCAGCACCCGGGACACGCGGTATGAAAAACTGTTTTTT. Translation gives CASTRDTRYEKLFF.

J is TRBJ2-7 and V is TRBV5-1; D remains unclear. Per germline, CDR1 SGHRS and CDR2 YFSETQ. CDR3 length: 16 residues. The ends were cut back, 0 bases at V and 3 bases at J, with 16 bases in the middle. The CDR3 nucleotides read TGCGCCAGCAGCTTGGGACCCTCAAGATTGGACTACGAGCAGTACTTC. It yields the protein CASSLGPSRLDYEQYF.

The rearrangement links TRBV19 to TRBJ1-3; D perhaps matches TRBD1 (6 bases). This CDR3 is built from 18 residues. V was clipped by 6 bases and J by 2 bases, with 23 bases between them. CDR1 is LNHDA and CDR2 is SQIVND in the germline V gene (reference sequence). CDR3 sequence reads: CASSPNPLRGAAGNTIYF. CDR3 sequence (DNA): TGTGCCAGTAGCCCAAACCCATTGCGGGGGGCGGCTGGAAACACCATATATTTT. Full variable domain (remainder filled in from reference TRBV19 and TRBJ1-3): DGGITQSPKYLFRKEGQNVTLSCEQNLNHDAMYWYRQDPGQGLRLIYYSQIVNDFQKGDIAEGYSVSREKKESFPLTVTSAQKNPTAFYLCASSPNPLRGAAGNTIYFGEGSWLTVV.

This chain joins TRBV5-8 and TRBJ2-2; TRBD1 is a possible D gene (6 bases). This CDR3 region has 12 residues. Germline V lookup: CDR1 SGHTS, CDR2 YDEGEE. V lost 6 bases to trimming and J lost 6 bases, with 9 bases between them. CDR3 protein: CASNRVSGELFF. CDR3 sequence (DNA): TGTGCCAGCAACAGGGTATCCGGGGAGCTGTTTTTT.

CDR3 coding DNA: TGTGCCAGCAGACGGGACTTCAATAATGAAAAACTGTTTTTT. Its protein product is CASRRDFNNEKLFF. The chain is built from TRBV4-2 and TRBJ1-4; D may be TRBD1 (5 bases). Germline V gene sequence: CDR1 LGHNA, CDR2 YNFKEQ. Between the trimmed V and J ends, which lost 6 bases and 4 bases, there was a span of 12 bases. This CDR3 is built from 14 residues.